The following is a TCR beta chain sequence with its context. The CDR3 runs 12 residues. V lost 2 bases and J 8 bases, leaving 7 bases between the germline ends. The sample belongs to a study of yellow fever vaccine responses in identical twins. From the RT-PCR reads, TCRdb called clonotypes with MiXCR, one entry per CDR3 protein. Altogether approximately 16,000 distinct CDR3 sequences are present, roughly 85% being singletons, with the ten largest covering about 1.8%. Sample: T cells from blood (PBMCs), unsorted or a sorted subset (not recorded which), taken before or after yellow fever vaccination (not recorded which). The clonotype was recovered from a woman aged 18-30 years who received the yellow fever vaccine. The genes are TRBV12-3 or TRBV12-4 and TRBJ2-4; TRBD1 or TRBD2 may be the D gene (5 bases each). CDR3 amino acids: CASSLLGDIQYF. The CDR3 coding sequence is TGTGCCAGCAGTTTACTGGGGGACATTCAGTACTTC.